This entry lists 32 T cell receptor beta chains sequenced from one sample in a study of T cells after yellow fever vaccination. MiXCR, applied by TCRdb to the 5' RACE reads, yields one record per CDR3 protein. The sample lists about 500,000 distinct CDR3 sequences, approximately 16% occurring once. Sequenced material: PBMCs, taken around 5 days after the first yellow fever vaccination. The receptor set was obtained from a young man who received the YFV17D yellow fever vaccine.

This chain connects TRBV6-5 to TRBJ2-5; the D gene could be TRBD1 or TRBD2 (5 bases each). The V end lost 0 bases, the J end lost 5 bases, and 10 bases lay between the germline ends. Germline V CDR1 and CDR2: MNHEY, SVGAGI. The CDR3 totals 14 residues. The CDR3 spells CASSYSPGRETQYF. The CDR3 DNA reads as TGTGCCAGCAGTTACTCTCCGGGGCGGGAGACCCAGTACTTC.

The rearrangement uses TRBV29-1 and TRBJ2-2; a possible D gene is TRBD2 (6 bases). The germline V and J ends were trimmed by 6 bases and 6 bases, with 17 bases remaining between them. This CDR3 has 14 amino acids. The germline CDR1 and CDR2 sequences are SQVTM and ANQGSEA. The CDR3 DNA sequence: TGCAGCGTCCTACCGGCTAGCGATTCCGGGGAGCTGTTTTTT. Its translation: CSVLPASDSGELFF.

This clonotype appeared a few times. The genes are TRBV4-3 and TRBJ2-2; possible D gene TRBD1, 6 bases. The CDR3 covers 15 residues. CDR1 and CDR2 from the germline V gene are LGHNA and YSLEER. V lost 0 bases and J lost 6, with 11 bases in between. CDR3 DNA: TGCGCCAGCAGCCAAGACGGACAGTGGCCCGGGGAGCTGTTTTTT. Translated, it gives CASSQDGQWPGELFF.

This chain connects TRBV20-1 to TRBJ1-2; 7 bases align to TRBD1. The V segment lost 2 bases and the J segment 3 bases; nucleotides outside the gene matches: 9. The CDR3 consists of 15 residues. Germline CDR1 and CDR2: DFQATT and SNEGSKA (reference sequence). CDR3 DNA sequence: TGCAGTGCTAGACCTGCAGGGGGTTCAGACTATGGCTACACCTTC. This sequence encodes CSARPAGGSDYGYTF.

This clonotype has just a few counts. V gene TRBV3-1 combines with J gene TRBJ1-6; D perhaps matches TRBD1 (5 bases). The CDR3 is made up of 14 amino acids. Germline assignment: CDR1 LGHDT and CDR2 YNNKEL (reference sequence). Trimming shortened V by 2 bases and J by 7 bases, and 9 bases separated the two germline ends. In DNA form, the CDR3 reads TGTGCCAGCAGCCAACAGGGTAGGAATTCACCCCTCCACTTT. Translating gives CASSQQGRNSPLHF.

This clonotype was seen only a few times. The chain employs TRBV20-1 and TRBJ2-1; unclear D gene. V lost 2 bases and J 3 bases, leaving 8 bases between the germline ends. This CDR3 region has 13 residues. Germline V gives CDR1 DFQATT, CDR2 SNEGSKA (reference sequence). The CDR3 DNA reads as TGCAGTGCTAGACGACAAGACTACAATGAGCAGTTCTTC. Translated: CSARRQDYNEQFF.

This clonotype came up a few times. CDR3 DNA: TGTGCCAGCAGTTTACCCGACAGGGAATGGTACTCTGGAAACACCATATATTTT. The encoded protein is CASSLPDREWYSGNTIYF. The chain is built from TRBV28 and TRBJ1-3; 7 bases line up with TRBD1. V gave up 2 bases and J gave up 0 bases; unmatched junction bases: 10. The CDR3 runs to 18 residues. In germline, CDR1 is MDHEN, CDR2 SYDVKM.

The chain links TRBV7-9 to TRBJ2-2, with D unclear. The CDR3 is 11 amino acids. Trimming stripped 5 bases from V and 13 bases from J, with 11 bases between. The V gene's germline CDR1 is SEHNR and CDR2 FQNEAQ (reference sequence). The CDR3 reads CASSHPTGLFF. CDR3 coding DNA: TGTGCCAGCAGCCACCCGACGGGGCTGTTTTTT.

The chain is built from TRBV12-3 or TRBV12-4 and TRBJ2-5, with 12 bases lining up with TRBD2. The J segment lost 7 bases and the V segment lost 4 bases, leaving 19 bases of the junction unmatched. This CDR3 is 19 amino acids long. The CDR3 sequence is CASSSPLDSGTSGPRTQYF. CDR3 sequence (DNA): TGTGCCAGCAGTTCGCCCCTAGACTCCGGGACTAGCGGGCCGCGGACCCAGTACTTC.

J is TRBJ2-2 and V is TRBV28; D possibly corresponds to TRBD1 (5 bases). CDR1 and CDR2 from the germline V gene are MDHEN and SYDVKM. The V end was cut by 8 bases, the J end by 5 bases, with 12 bases between. This CDR3 is built from 13 residues. The CDR3 DNA is TGTGCCAGCCTGGTCAGGGCGACCGGGGAGCTGTTTTTT. Protein sequence: CASLVRATGELFF.

This clonotype was seen only a few times. V is TRBV11-2 and J is TRBJ2-7, with D perhaps TRBD1 or TRBD2 (5 bases each). The CDR3 consists of 14 residues. Germline V gene data show CDR1 as SGHAT and CDR2 as FQNNGV. Trimming took 5 bases from V and 4 from J, leaving 15 bases between them. The CDR3 sequence is CASSRDQGGYEQYV. CDR3 sequence (DNA): TGTGCCAGCAGCAGGGACCAGGGTGGATACGAGCAGTACGTC.

The chain employs TRBV13 and TRBJ1-4; D is perhaps TRBD1 (5 bases). Trimming pared 5 bases from V and 11 bases from J, leaving 9 bases between. The germline V gene encodes CDR1 PRHDT and CDR2 FYEKMQ (reference sequence). There are 11 residues in the CDR3. DNA of the CDR3: TGTGCCAGCAGCGTCGAGGGGAAACTGTTTTTT. Translated: CASSVEGKLFF.

The V gene is TRBV29-1, the J gene TRBJ2-3; the D gene could be TRBD1 or TRBD2 (5 bases each). V shed 4 bases and J shed 6 bases, with 8 bases lying between them. Germline V gives CDR1 SQVTM, CDR2 ANQGSEA. There are 11 residues in the CDR3. The DNA of the CDR3 is TGCAGCGTTGTATGGGGGGATACGCAGTATTTT. As protein: CSVVWGDTQYF.

V usage is TRBV9 and J usage is TRBJ1-2; weak D call: TRBD1 (6 bases). CDR3 length: 18 amino acids. Trimming took 3 bases from V and 4 from J, leaving 25 bases between them. Germline CDR1 is SGDLS and CDR2 is YYNGEE. CDR3 in amino acids: CASSGRLTQGKSSYGYTF. In DNA, the CDR3 is TGTGCCAGCAGCGGAAGACTGACCCAGGGGAAGTCCAGCTATGGCTACACCTTC. Variable domain in full (rest from reference TRBV9 and TRBJ1-2): DSGVTQTPKHLITATGQRVTLRCSPRSGDLSVYWYQQSLDQGLQFLIQYYNGEERAKGNILERFSAQQFPDLHSELNLSSLELGDSALYFCASSGRLTQGKSSYGYTFGSGTRLTVV.

J is TRBJ2-1 and V is TRBV2, with 15 bases that match TRBD2. This CDR3 is built from 15 residues. With 6 bases clipped from V and 9 bases from J, the junction kept 6 bases outside the gene matches. CDR1 and CDR2 from the germline V gene are SNHLY and FYNNEI. CDR3 protein: CASSPLGLAGGEQFF. CDR3 sequence (DNA): TGTGCCAGCAGCCCACTGGGACTAGCGGGGGGTGAGCAGTTCTTC.

The V call is TRBV18, the J call TRBJ2-1; 13 bases align to TRBD2. Germline CDR1 KGHSH, CDR2 LQKENI. The CDR3 spans 15 residues. After removal of 6 bases from V and 9 bases from J, the junction contained 8 bases not matched to a gene. The CDR3 bases are TGTGCCAGCTCTCCGACTAGCGGGGGGACCGGTGAGCAGTTCTTC. Translation gives CASSPTSGGTGEQFF.

This clonotype was observed a handful of times. The gene calls are TRBV11-2 and TRBJ2-1, with 8 bases lining up with TRBD2. The germline V gene has CDR1 SGHAT and CDR2 FQNNGV. Losses at the gene ends were 6 bases for V and 9 bases for J; bases not matched to a gene: 10. CDR3 length: 14 residues. CDR3 nucleotide sequence: TGTGCCAGCAGGAGTGGGGGGAGCGGGAGTGAGCAGTTCTTC. It yields the protein CASRSGGSGSEQFF.

This chain connects TRBV4-3 to TRBJ2-1; 10 nucleotides match TRBD2. Germline lookup yields CDR1 LGHNA and CDR2 YSLEER. The V segment lost 3 bases and the J segment 2 bases; nucleotides outside the gene matches: 4. The CDR3 covers 16 residues. The CDR3 region is CASSQLGLAAYNEQFF. The CDR3 region has the DNA TGCGCCAGCAGCCAGCTTGGACTAGCGGCCTACAATGAGCAGTTCTTC.

The chain joins TRBV12-3 or TRBV12-4 to TRBJ1-5, with a weak D call TRBD1 (6 bases). Trimming shortened V by 6 bases and J by 0 bases, and 12 bases separated the two germline ends. The CDR3 has 15 residues. The CDR3 coding sequence is TGTGCCAGCAGGGCGGGACACTTTAGCAATCAGCCCCAGCATTTT. It codes for CASRAGHFSNQPQHF.

The chain joins TRBV20-1 to TRBJ1-5; TRBD1 matches 10 bases. CDR1 is DFQATT, CDR2 SNEGSKA, per germline (reference sequence). V lost 3 bases and J lost 4; bases outside the gene matches: 27. The CDR3 runs 22 residues. The CDR3 coding sequence is TGCAGTGCTAGTACCCCACTGTATTACCGGGACAGGGGCTCCAGTCGGAATCAGCCCCAGCATTTT. Residues: CSASTPLYYRDRGSSRNQPQHF.

The table lists this clonotype with a few counts. V gene TRBV15 combines with J gene TRBJ1-5; weak D call: TRBD1 (5 bases). The CDR3 is 14 amino acids. Deletions cut 0 bases from V and 7 bases from J, with 10 bases between. The V gene's germline CDR1 is LNHNV and CDR2 YYDKDF (reference sequence). CDR3 nucleotides: TGTGCCACCAGCAGAGAAGGGGAGGAGCAGCCCCAGCATTTT. Protein product: CATSREGEEQPQHF.

This rearrangement joins TRBV7-2 to TRBJ2-7; a possible D gene is TRBD1 (7 bases). The CDR3 runs 15 residues. CDR1 is SGHTA, CDR2 FQGNSA, per germline. V gave up 2 bases and J gave up 1 base, with 12 bases separating them. The DNA of the CDR3 is TGTGCCAGCAGCTTACAGGGGGGCGAATCCTACGAGCAGTACGTC. As protein: CASSLQGGESYEQYV.

This clonotype was detected a few times. The genes are TRBV5-4 and TRBJ1-1, with a weak D call TRBD1 (5 bases). Germline V gene sequence: CDR1 SGHNT, CDR2 YYREEE (reference sequence). The CDR3 sequence is 16 residues long. V lost 3 bases to trimming and J lost 0 bases, with 15 bases between them. CDR3 in amino acids: CASSSWWRGMNTEAFF. The CDR3 DNA reads as TGTGCCAGCAGCTCCTGGTGGAGGGGCATGAACACTGAAGCTTTCTTT. The full variable domain, with the rest looked up from reference TRBV5-4 and TRBJ1-1, is ETGVTQSPTHLIKTRGQQVTLRCSSQSGHNTVSWYQQALGQGPQFIFQYYREEENGRGNFPPRFSGLQFPNYSSELNVNALELDDSALYLCASSSWWRGMNTEAFFGQGTRLTVV.

The rearrangement uses TRBV7-9 and TRBJ2-2, with 8 nucleotides matching TRBD2. With V trimmed by 5 bases and J by 3 bases, 5 bases remained unmatched. Germline lookup yields CDR1 SEHNR and CDR2 FQNEAQ (reference sequence). The CDR3 length is 15 residues. The CDR3: CASSPGGADTGELFF. As DNA, the CDR3 is TGTGCCAGCAGCCCCGGGGGGGCCGACACCGGGGAGCTGTTTTTT.

This clonotype was recorded many times. The rearrangement links TRBV4-1 to TRBJ2-5, with TRBD1 matching over 9 bases. Trimming removed 3 bases from V and 4 bases from J; junction bases left unmatched: 6. Per germline, CDR1 MGHRA and CDR2 YSYEKL. The CDR3 covers 15 residues. The CDR3 here is CASSQDGDRAETQYF. The CDR3, as DNA: TGCGCCAGCAGCCAGGACGGGGACAGGGCAGAGACCCAGTACTTC.

This clonotype has a handful of counts. J is TRBJ1-1 and V is TRBV10-3; perhaps TRBD1 as D (6 bases). Germline loops: CDR1 ENHRY, CDR2 SYGVKD. The CDR3 contains 13 residues. Trimming took 10 bases from V and 0 from J, leaving 12 bases between them. In DNA form, the CDR3 reads TGTGCCAGTACAGGGCCTCTGAACACTGAAGCTTTCTTT. The encoded protein is CASTGPLNTEAFF.

This chain joins TRBV7-3 and TRBJ2-5; TRBD2 matches at 10 bases. Germline lookup yields CDR1 SGHTA and CDR2 FQGTGA. The trim removed 7 bases at V and 1 base at J, leaving 6 bases unmatched. This CDR3 has 15 amino acids. The CDR3 region has the DNA TGTGCCAGCACCATTAGCGGGGGGCCCCAAGAGACCCAGTACTTC. Translated, it gives CASTISGGPQETQYF. Full variable domain (remainder filled in from reference TRBV7-3 and TRBJ2-5): GAGVSQTPSNKVTEKGKYVELRCDPISGHTALYWYRQSLGQGPEFLIYFQGTGAADDSGLPNDRFFAVRPEGSVSTLKIQRTERGDSAVYLCASTISGGPQETQYFGPGTRLLVL.

The chain combines TRBV12-3 or TRBV12-4 with TRBJ1-5; the D gene is possibly TRBD1 (6 bases). The V gene lost 5 bases and the J gene lost 13 bases, with 18 bases spanning the gap. This CDR3 has 13 amino acids. This CDR3 reads CASSQQGGNQQHF. As DNA, the CDR3 is TGTGCCAGCAGTCAACAGGGAGGCAATCAGCAGCATTTT.

This chain uses TRBV10-3 with TRBJ2-5, with D possibly matching TRBD1 (6 bases). V lost 0 bases and J lost 1, with 6 bases in between. Germline V gives CDR1 ENHRY, CDR2 SYGVKD. There are 14 residues in the CDR3. The CDR3: CAISESTGQETQYF. The CDR3 nucleotides read TGTGCCATCAGTGAGTCGACAGGCCAAGAGACCCAGTACTTC.

This clonotype was seen only a few times. The chain combines TRBV18 with TRBJ2-1; D not resolved. This CDR3 has 13 amino acids. Between the trimmed V and J ends, which lost 0 bases and 8 bases, there was a span of 8 bases. Germline-derived CDR1 and CDR2 are KGHSH and LQKENI. The CDR3 sequence: CASSPPGNYEQFF. In DNA, the CDR3 is TGTGCCAGCTCACCACCGGGGAACTATGAGCAGTTCTTC.

This sequence joins TRBV2 and TRBJ1-3; the match to TRBD1 covers 9 bases. The CDR3 has 16 residues. CDR1 SNHLY and CDR2 FYNNEI come from the germline V gene. V lost 5 bases, J lost 4 bases, and 9 bases stayed unmatched. The CDR3 here is CASSSGQGGFGNTIYF. The CDR3 bases are TGTGCCAGCAGTTCGGGACAGGGAGGTTTCGGAAACACCATATATTTT.

The chain has TRBV19 and TRBJ2-1, with D possibly matching TRBD1 (5 bases). This CDR3 contains 11 residues. Trimming stripped 8 bases from V and 5 bases from J, with 7 bases between. The germline V gene has CDR1 LNHDA and CDR2 SQIVND (reference sequence). The CDR3 here is CASDSNNEQFF. CDR3 sequence (DNA): TGTGCCAGTGACAGTAACAATGAGCAGTTCTTC.